These T cell receptor beta chains were read from a single sample in a study of blood T cells in healthy people across ages. TCRdb re-called the 5' RACE reads through MiXCR, storing one row per CDR3 protein. Of about 680,000 distinct CDR3 sequences in the sample, roughly 50% were seen once. The specimen sequenced was blood. These receptors were taken from a woman in her fifties or sixties in good health. CDR3s include the opening cysteine and the closing phenylalanine or tryptophan. The order of the fields is V gene, clone size, J gene, D gene, CDR3 protein, CDR3 DNA. D genes are given only for firm matches. The size of a clone is reported for some rows only, either as once, few or many, or as a class for expanded clones.

V gene: TRBV4-1
clone size: -
J gene: TRBJ2-2
D gene: -
CDR3 protein: CASSQGTNTGELFF
CDR3 DNA: TGCGCCAGCAGCCAGGGTACGAACACCGGGGAGCTGTTTTTT

V gene: TRBV4-1
clone size: -
J gene: TRBJ1-1
D gene: TRBD1
CDR3 protein: CASSQSSTGTGGRGAFF
CDR3 DNA: TGCGCCAGCAGCCAAAGTTCAACGGGGACAGGGGGAAGGGGGGCTTTCTTT

V gene: TRBV27
clone size: few
J gene: TRBJ2-5
D gene: TRBD2
CDR3 protein: CASSQTSGRLLNLETQYF
CDR3 DNA: TGTGCCAGCAGTCAGACTAGCGGGAGGCTCCTTAACCTGGAGACCCAGTACTTC

V gene: TRBV14
clone size: -
J gene: TRBJ2-3
D gene: TRBD2
CDR3 protein: CASSHWSGVNTDTQYF
CDR3 DNA: TGTGCCAGCAGCCATTGGAGCGGGGTCAATACAGATACGCAGTATTTT

V gene: TRBV29-1
clone size: few
J gene: TRBJ2-2
D gene: TRBD1
CDR3 protein: CSVEGQGRTGELFF
CDR3 DNA: TGCAGCGTTGAGGGACAGGGTCGGACCGGGGAGCTGTTTTTT

V gene: TRBV3-1
clone size: -
J gene: TRBJ2-2
D gene: -
CDR3 protein: CASSLLSGRDTGELFF
CDR3 DNA: TGTGCCAGCAGCCTCCTTAGTGGGAGAGACACCGGGGAGCTGTTTTTT

V gene: TRBV7-9
clone size: -
J gene: TRBJ2-3
D gene: -
CDR3 protein: CASSFRPPGRTDTQYF
CDR3 DNA: TGTGCCAGCAGCTTCCGGCCACCCGGTCGCACAGATACGCAGTATTTT

V gene: TRBV5-5
clone size: -
J gene: TRBJ1-1
D gene: -
CDR3 protein: CASSLAGSLNTEAFF
CDR3 DNA: TGTGCCAGCAGCTTGGCCGGCAGTCTGAACACTGAAGCTTTCTTT

V gene: TRBV7-2
clone size: -
J gene: TRBJ2-5
D gene: TRBD1
CDR3 protein: CVSSKTGPLGTQYF
CDR3 DNA: TGTGTCAGCAGCAAGACAGGGCCACTGGGGACCCAGTACTTC

V gene: TRBV10-3
clone size: -
J gene: TRBJ2-7
D gene: -
CDR3 protein: CAIGSRTGIGYEQYF
CDR3 DNA: TGTGCCATCGGTTCCCGAACAGGGATCGGGTACGAGCAGTACTTC

V gene: TRBV6-5
clone size: once
J gene: TRBJ2-5
D gene: -
CDR3 protein: CASSYFSGQERAQYF
CDR3 DNA: TGTGCCAGCAGTTACTTCTCTGGACAAGAAAGGGCCCAGTACTTC

V gene: TRBV6-2/TRBV6-3
clone size: -
J gene: TRBJ1-1
D gene: -
CDR3 protein: CASSPTDASNTEAFF
CDR3 DNA: TGTGCCAGCAGCCCGACAGATGCCTCGAACACTGAAGCTTTCTTT

V gene: TRBV6-2/TRBV6-3
clone size: few
J gene: TRBJ2-3
D gene: -
CDR3 protein: CASKPRSHSDTQYF
CDR3 DNA: TGTGCCAGCAAACCTAGATCCCACTCAGATACGCAGTATTTT

V gene: TRBV5-1
clone size: -
J gene: TRBJ2-7
D gene: TRBD1
CDR3 protein: CVQPPTGNSYEQYF
CDR3 DNA: TGCGTCCAGCCCCCGACAGGGAACTCCTACGAGCAGTACTTC

V gene: TRBV27
clone size: -
J gene: TRBJ1-5
D gene: -
CDR3 protein: CASSLYGYSNQPQHF
CDR3 DNA: TGTGCCAGCAGTTTGTACGGTTATAGCAATCAGCCCCAGCATTTT

V gene: TRBV7-2
clone size: -
J gene: TRBJ2-7
D gene: TRBD2
CDR3 protein: CASSIGAGAGLYNEQYF
CDR3 DNA: TGTGCCAGCAGCATTGGAGCGGGGGCGGGGCTTTACAACGAGCAGTACTTC

V gene: TRBV4-2
clone size: few
J gene: TRBJ2-6
D gene: -
CDR3 protein: CASSPTGNGANVLTF
CDR3 DNA: TGTGCCAGCAGCCCAACAGGGAATGGGGCCAACGTCCTGACTTTC

V gene: TRBV6-5
clone size: few
J gene: TRBJ1-2
D gene: -
CDR3 protein: CASSYGGEGYTF
CDR3 DNA: TGTGCCAGCAGTTACGGAGGGGAAGGCTACACCTTC

V gene: TRBV20-1
clone size: few
J gene: TRBJ2-7
D gene: TRBD2
CDR3 protein: CSATPSDGGVYEQYF
CDR3 DNA: TGCAGTGCTACGCCCTCGGACGGGGGGGTCTACGAGCAGTACTTC

V gene: TRBV9
clone size: once
J gene: TRBJ2-1
D gene: -
CDR3 protein: CASSVAGRNEQFF
CDR3 DNA: TGTGCCAGCAGCGTAGCGGGTCGCAATGAGCAGTTCTTC

V gene: TRBV28
clone size: few
J gene: TRBJ2-1
D gene: TRBD2
CDR3 protein: CASSFLAGGSYNEQFF
CDR3 DNA: TGTGCCAGCAGTTTTTTAGCGGGAGGCTCCTACAATGAGCAGTTCTTC

V gene: TRBV4-1
clone size: few
J gene: TRBJ2-3
D gene: TRBD2
CDR3 protein: CASSHRLAGRTDTQYF
CDR3 DNA: TGCGCCAGCAGCCATCGACTAGCGGGACGCACAGATACGCAGTATTTT

V gene: TRBV10-3
clone size: few
J gene: TRBJ1-2
D gene: -
CDR3 protein: CATGDYGYTF
CDR3 DNA: TGTGCCACAGGGGATTATGGCTACACCTTC

V gene: TRBV3-1
clone size: -
J gene: TRBJ2-5
D gene: -
CDR3 protein: CASSRQTFQETQYF
CDR3 DNA: TGTGCCAGCAGCCGACAGACCTTTCAAGAGACCCAGTACTTC

V gene: TRBV6-5
clone size: -
J gene: TRBJ2-1
D gene: TRBD1
CDR3 protein: CASSTSRTGGYNEQFF
CDR3 DNA: TGTGCCAGCAGTACGTCCAGGACAGGGGGCTACAATGAGCAGTTCTTC

V gene: TRBV29-1
clone size: few
J gene: TRBJ2-5
D gene: -
CDR3 protein: CSVEGRLVQETQYF
CDR3 DNA: TGCAGCGTTGAAGGGAGGCTAGTCCAAGAGACCCAGTACTTC

V gene: TRBV12-3/TRBV12-4
clone size: -
J gene: TRBJ2-5
D gene: -
CDR3 protein: CASSKDPSAREQYF
CDR3 DNA: TGTGCCAGCAGTAAGGACCCTAGCGCCAGGGAGCAGTACTTC

V gene: TRBV7-3
clone size: few
J gene: TRBJ1-2
D gene: -
CDR3 protein: CASSLGGAVGDYGYTF
CDR3 DNA: TGTGCCAGCAGCTTAGGAGGGGCGGTAGGGGACTATGGCTACACCTTC

V gene: TRBV7-2
clone size: many
J gene: TRBJ2-7
D gene: TRBD2
CDR3 protein: CASSRGLAGVYEQYF
CDR3 DNA: TGTGCCAGCAGCCGTGGACTAGCGGGAGTCTACGAGCAGTACTTC

V gene: TRBV12-3/TRBV12-4
clone size: -
J gene: TRBJ2-1
D gene: TRBD1
CDR3 protein: CASHRTGTYNEQFF
CDR3 DNA: TGTGCCAGCCATAGGACAGGAACCTACAATGAGCAGTTCTTC

V gene: TRBV3-1
clone size: -
J gene: TRBJ1-6
D gene: -
CDR3 protein: CASRREDSPLHF
CDR3 DNA: TGTGCCAGCAGACGGGAGGATTCACCCCTCCACTTT

V gene: TRBV5-1
clone size: -
J gene: TRBJ1-4
D gene: TRBD1
CDR3 protein: CASSLVGTGGEKLFF
CDR3 DNA: TGCGCCAGCAGCTTGGTCGGGACAGGGGGCGAAAAACTGTTTTTT

V gene: TRBV20-1
clone size: few
J gene: TRBJ2-5
D gene: -
CDR3 protein: CSATTQYF
CDR3 DNA: TGCAGTGCCACGACCCAGTACTTC

V gene: TRBV7-3
clone size: -
J gene: TRBJ2-1
D gene: TRBD2
CDR3 protein: CASSLFLAVSYNEQFF
CDR3 DNA: TGTGCCAGCAGCTTATTTCTAGCGGTCTCCTACAATGAGCAGTTCTTC

V gene: TRBV20-1
clone size: once
J gene: TRBJ1-5
D gene: TRBD1
CDR3 protein: CSAIPQGAGQPQHF
CDR3 DNA: TGCAGTGCTATTCCCCAGGGGGCTGGTCAGCCCCAGCATTTT

V gene: TRBV29-1
clone size: few
J gene: TRBJ2-3
D gene: -
CDR3 protein: CSGQIGGREDTQYF
CDR3 DNA: TGCAGCGGACAGATCGGTGGGAGAGAGGATACGCAGTATTTT

V gene: TRBV12-3/TRBV12-4
clone size: -
J gene: TRBJ2-2
D gene: -
CDR3 protein: CASSDLTGDRTGELFF
CDR3 DNA: TGTGCCAGCAGTGACCTGACAGGTGATAGGACCGGGGAGCTGTTTTTT

V gene: TRBV3-1
clone size: -
J gene: TRBJ2-4
D gene: -
CDR3 protein: CASNQEGQKNIQYF
CDR3 DNA: TGTGCCAGCAACCAAGAAGGTCAAAAAAACATTCAGTACTTC

V gene: TRBV29-1
clone size: -
J gene: TRBJ2-6
D gene: TRBD2
CDR3 protein: CSVASGTGANILTF
CDR3 DNA: TGCAGCGTTGCTAGCGGGACCGGGGCCAACATCCTGACTTTC

V gene: TRBV29-1
clone size: few
J gene: TRBJ2-6
D gene: -
CDR3 protein: CSAQGSGANVLTF
CDR3 DNA: TGCAGCGCCCAAGGCTCTGGGGCCAACGTCCTGACTTTC

V gene: TRBV4-2
clone size: -
J gene: TRBJ2-4
D gene: TRBD1
CDR3 protein: CASSHETGQVKKAKNIQYF
CDR3 DNA: TGTGCCAGCAGCCATGAAACGGGACAGGTTAAAAAAGCCAAAAACATTCAGTACTTC

V gene: TRBV20-1
clone size: -
J gene: TRBJ2-3
D gene: -
CDR3 protein: CSASGFPDTQYF
CDR3 DNA: TGCAGTGCTAGTGGGTTCCCAGATACGCAGTATTTT